These 29 T cell receptor beta chains were sequenced from one sample in a study of blood T cell repertoires in COVID-19. Profiling relied on immunoSEQ multiplex PCR, and the TCRdb table lists in-frame clones only, not all of them. This table has roughly 24,000 clones, 80% to 90% appearing once. The sequenced sample was peripheral blood. These receptors all stem from an elderly woman with acute or convalescent COVID-19.

This CDR3 is CASSVYREGYTDTQYF. The CDR3, as DNA: TGTGCCAGCAGCGTGTACCGGGAGGGCTACACAGATACGCAGTATTTT. The chain carries TRBV9 and TRBJ2-3; 8 bases line up with TRBD2. Germline trimming cut 2 bases from V and 2 bases from J; bases unmatched to any gene: 7. The germline V gene encodes CDR1 SGDLS and CDR2 YYNGEE. CDR3 length: 16 residues.

This clone appeared a few times. The chain recombines TRBV7-9 with TRBJ1-6; D is undetermined. V was clipped by 3 bases and J by 12 bases, with 6 bases between them. Looked up from germline, CDR1 is SEHNR and CDR2 is FQNEAQ (reference sequence). The CDR3 totals 11 residues. The CDR3 spells CASSLRGPLHF. DNA for the CDR3: TGTGCCAGCAGCTTGAGAGGACCCCTCCACTTT.

This rearrangement joins TRBV19 to TRBJ2-7; TRBD1 might be the D (5 bases). The CDR3 has 12 residues. V was shortened by 5 bases and J by 4 bases, with 9 bases between the two germline ends. Germline V gives CDR1 LNHDA, CDR2 SQIVND (reference sequence). CDR3 protein: CASSVPGYEQYF. CDR3 nucleotide sequence: TGTGCCAGTAGTGTACCAGGGTACGAGCAGTACTTC.

This chain connects TRBV6-2 or TRBV6-3 to TRBJ2-7, with no clear D. The CDR3 extends over 14 amino acids. CDR1 and CDR2 (germline): MNHEY, SVGEGT. Trimming left V 2 bases short and J 0 bases short, with 8 bases between. CDR3 region: CASSYLTFSYEQYF. For the CDR3, the DNA is TGTGCCAGCAGTTACCTAACTTTCTCCTACGAGCAGTACTTC.

The rearrangement uses TRBV5-5 and TRBJ1-2; 11 nucleotides line up with TRBD1. V trimming: 4 bases; J trimming: 2 bases; junction bases outside the gene matches: 7. CDR3 length equals 16 residues. Germline assignment: CDR1 SGHKS and CDR2 YYEKEE (reference sequence). CDR3 protein: CASSHWTGGANYGYTF. CDR3 nucleotide sequence: TGTGCCAGCAGCCACTGGACAGGGGGCGCGAACTATGGCTACACCTTC.

This sequence joins TRBV19 and TRBJ2-7, with 11 bases identical to TRBD1. The J segment lost 3 bases and the V segment lost 3 bases, leaving 7 bases of the junction unmatched. This CDR3 contains 16 residues. Germline V gene lookup returns CDR1 LNHDA and CDR2 SQIVND (reference sequence). The CDR3 DNA sequence: TGTGCCAGTAGTATCAGGGGACAGGGGGGAAACTACGAGCAGTACTTC. Its protein is CASSIRGQGGNYEQYF.

The chain recombines TRBV4-1 with TRBJ2-2; tentative D call: TRBD2 (6 bases). This CDR3 has 17 amino acids. Trimming cost V 1 base and J 4 bases, with 16 bases left between them. Germline values: CDR1 MGHRA, CDR2 YSYEKL. The CDR3: CASSQGIRESSTGELFF. CDR3 DNA: TGCGCCAGCAGCCAAGGTATACGGGAGAGTAGCACCGGGGAGCTGTTTTTT.

This clone was detected a few times. This chain joins TRBV7-9 and TRBJ2-7; D unresolved. The germline V and J ends were trimmed by 5 bases and 0 bases, with 5 bases remaining between them. CDR1 and CDR2 from the germline V gene are SEHNR and FQNEAQ (reference sequence). This CDR3 is built from 12 residues. The CDR3 DNA sequence: TGTGCCAGCAGCCCCCGCTCCTACGAGCAGTACTTC. Its translation: CASSPRSYEQYF.

The chain uses TRBV7-2 and TRBJ2-1, with D possibly being TRBD2 (7 bases). CDR1 SGHTA and CDR2 FQGNSA come from the germline V gene. V lost 1 base and J lost 1, with 14 bases in between. There are 17 residues in the CDR3. The CDR3 loop reads CASSLVGGALSYNEQFF. In DNA form, the CDR3 reads TGTGCCAGCAGCTTAGTTGGGGGGGCCCTATCCTACAATGAGCAGTTCTTC.

This clone was counted once. The rearrangement links TRBV4-1 to TRBJ2-7; 10 nucleotides agree with TRBD2. Germline lookup yields CDR1 MGHRA and CDR2 YSYEKL. The J segment lost 1 base and the V segment lost 4 bases, leaving 4 bases of the junction unmatched. The CDR3 runs 15 residues. The CDR3 protein is CASSLVAGGSYEQYF. The CDR3 DNA reads TGCGCCAGCAGCCTTGTAGCGGGGGGATCCTACGAGCAGTACTTC.

As concerns this clone: A junction boundary mismatches the germline segment, possibly from a read error. The rearrangement joins TRBV7-7 to TRBJ2-5; 10 bases agree with TRBD1. The CDR3 is 14 residues long. The V gene's germline CDR1 is SSHAT and CDR2 FNYEAQ (reference sequence). This CDR3 is CASSPGQGRATQYF. CDR3 DNA: TGTGCTAGCAGCCCGGGACAGGGGCGGGCGACCCAGTACTTC.

The DNA of the CDR3 is TGTGCCAGCTCACGAGTTTCGACAGATACGCAGTATTTT. Translated, it gives CASSRVSTDTQYF. The chain couples TRBV18 to TRBJ2-3, with D hard to call. V was trimmed by 4 bases and J by 3 bases, leaving 8 bases between them. There are 13 residues in the CDR3. Looked up from germline, CDR1 is KGHSH and CDR2 is LQKENI.

A single count supports this clone. This chain connects TRBV5-1 to TRBJ2-2, with D unclear. Trimming removed 1 base at V and 1 base at J, with 8 bases between. CDR1 is SGHRS and CDR2 is YFSETQ in the germline V gene. CDR3 length equals 15 residues. In DNA, the CDR3 is TGCGCCAGCAGCTTGCTAAGATGGAACACCGGGGAGCTGTTTTTT. As protein: CASSLLRWNTGELFF.

Sample share makes this clone medium-sized. This chain links TRBV11-2 with TRBJ1-6; TRBD1 matches at 7 bases. The V gene's germline CDR1 is SGHAT and CDR2 FQNNGV. The junction had 11 bases not matched to a gene; V was cut back by 5 bases and J by 13 bases. The CDR3 spans 14 residues. This CDR3 is CASSRTRDSFPLHF. As DNA, the CDR3 is TGTGCCAGCAGCCGGACCCGGGACAGCTTTCCCCTCCACTTT.

The V and J genes are TRBV30 and TRBJ1-5; D is ambiguous. The germline V gene encodes CDR1 GTSNPN and CDR2 SVGIG (reference sequence). Trimming removed 3 bases from V and 2 bases from J, with 8 bases in between. This CDR3 spans 13 amino acids. This CDR3 reads CAWSASGNQPQHF. In DNA form, the CDR3 reads TGTGCCTGGAGCGCTAGCGGCAATCAGCCCCAGCATTTT.

The chain has TRBV19 and TRBJ1-5, with 7 bases identical to TRBD1. V was clipped by 3 bases and J by 9 bases; unmatched bases: 11. The germline V gene has CDR1 LNHDA and CDR2 SQIVND (reference sequence). This CDR3 is built from 15 residues. The CDR3 region has the DNA TGTGCCAGTAGTATCCGGACAGGCCGCTTTCTGCCCCAGCATTTT. Its translation: CASSIRTGRFLPQHF.

CDR3 loop: CASSLGGGSFNYGYTF. The CDR3 DNA is TGTGCCAGCAGCTTAGGAGGGGGATCTTTTAACTATGGCTACACCTTC. The chain links TRBV7-2 to TRBJ1-2; D perhaps matches TRBD1 (6 bases). The CDR3 runs to 16 residues. CDR1 SGHTA and CDR2 FQGNSA come from the germline V gene. Trimming removed 1 base at V and 1 base at J, with 13 bases between.

The chain links TRBV6-5 to TRBJ1-6, with 9 bases matching TRBD1. CDR1 and CDR2 from the germline V gene are MNHEY and SVGAGI. This CDR3 is built from 14 residues. V dropped 6 bases and J dropped 9; count of bases not matched to a gene: 6. In DNA form, the CDR3 reads TGTGCCAGCAGACCGGGACAGGGAGGTTCACCCCTCCACTTT. Encoded protein: CASRPGQGGSPLHF.

This clone was counted a single time. This sequence joins TRBV18 and TRBJ1-4; D gene uncertain. V was pared by 3 bases and J by 8 bases, with 13 bases between. Germline V gene data show CDR1 as KGHSH and CDR2 as LQKENI. CDR3 length: 14 amino acids. In DNA, the CDR3 is TGTGCCAGCTCACCGGAGTCGTCTGGAGAAAAACTGTTTTTT. It encodes CASSPESSGEKLFF. Full variable domain (remainder filled in from reference TRBV18 and TRBJ1-4): NAGVMQNPRHLVRRRGQEARLRCSPMKGHSHVYWYRQLPEEGLKFMVYLQKENIIDESGMPKERFSAEFPKEGPSILRIQQVVRGDSAAYFCASSPESSGEKLFFGSGTQLSVL.

This clone has only a few counts. The chain couples TRBV4-1 to TRBJ2-1, with 8 bases fitting TRBD2. This CDR3 is built from 14 residues. Trimming at V came to 1 base and at J to 8 bases, leaving 4 bases not matched to a gene. CDR1 and CDR2 from the germline V gene are MGHRA and YSYEKL. In DNA form, the CDR3 reads TGCGCCAGCAGCCAAGCGGGAGGGCACGATGAGCAGTTCTTC. It yields the protein CASSQAGGHDEQFF.

The genes are TRBV5-6 and TRBJ1-1; 7 nucleotides align to TRBD1. Germline CDR1 SGHDT, CDR2 YYEEEE. The V and J ends lost 2 bases and 0 bases, in that order; junction bases with no gene match: 1. This CDR3 spans 14 amino acids. CDR3 sequence reads: CASSFGTVNTEAFF. CDR3 nucleotide sequence: TGTGCCAGCAGCTTTGGGACAGTGAACACTGAAGCTTTCTTT.

This chain joins TRBV10-1 and TRBJ1-6; D not resolved. V was shortened by 0 bases and J by 5 bases, with 8 bases between the two germline ends. The CDR3 has 15 amino acids. In germline, CDR1 is WNHNN, CDR2 SYGVQD (reference sequence). Here the CDR3 DNA reads TGCGCCAGCAGTGAGTCGAGCAGGAATAATTCACCCCTCCACTTT. It codes for CASSESSRNNSPLHF.

Here the CDR3 DNA reads TGTGCCAGCTCAACAGCGGGACAGGGGGACTATGGCTACACCTTC. Encoded protein: CASSTAGQGDYGYTF. V and J are TRBV18 and TRBJ1-2; 11 nucleotides align to TRBD1. The CDR3 covers 15 residues. V was clipped by 5 bases and J by 3 bases; unmatched bases: 5. Germline CDR1 KGHSH, CDR2 LQKENI. The full variable domain, rest sourced from reference TRBV18 and TRBJ1-2, is NAGVMQNPRHLVRRRGQEARLRCSPMKGHSHVYWYRQLPEEGLKFMVYLQKENIIDESGMPKERFSAEFPKEGPSILRIQQVVRGDSAAYFCASSTAGQGDYGYTFGSGTRLTVV.

The rearrangement uses TRBV19 and TRBJ2-2, with 8 nucleotides matching TRBD1. The J segment lost 5 bases and the V segment lost 6 bases, leaving 5 bases of the junction unmatched. CDR1 and CDR2 from the germline V gene are LNHDA and SQIVND (reference sequence). This CDR3 is 14 amino acids long. The CDR3 nucleotides read TGTGCCAGTAGGACCCGGACAGGGACCGGGGAGCTGTTTTTT. It yields the protein CASRTRTGTGELFF.

The gene calls are TRBV6-4 and TRBJ2-1, with 12 bases identical to TRBD2. Germline CDR1 and CDR2: MRHNA and SNTAGT. V lost 0 bases to trimming and J lost 8 bases; unmatched junction nucleotides: 11. The CDR3 runs to 18 residues. CDR3 region: CASSDSKSSGGGVDEQFF. The CDR3 DNA sequence: TGTGCCAGCAGTGACTCGAAGTCTAGCGGGGGGGGTGTCGATGAGCAGTTCTTC.

The rearrangement links TRBV29-1 to TRBJ2-3; 7 bases match TRBD2. Germline V lookup: CDR1 SQVTM, CDR2 ANQGSEA. J gave up 2 bases and V 7 bases, and 9 bases lay outside the gene matches. The CDR3 is 14 residues long. CDR3 sequence reads: CSALTSTSTDTQYF. The DNA for the CDR3 is TGCAGCGCCCTGACTAGCACATCCACAGATACGCAGTATTTT.

The chain joins TRBV7-9 to TRBJ1-1, with D possibly matching TRBD1 (6 bases). This CDR3 has 14 residues. The V end lost 5 bases, the J end lost 2 bases, and 12 bases lay between the germline ends. Germline CDR1 and CDR2: SEHNR and FQNEAQ (reference sequence). The CDR3 protein is CASSRPGANTEAFF. The CDR3, as DNA: TGTGCCAGCAGCCGTCCAGGGGCAAACACTGAAGCTTTCTTT. Variable domain in full (rest from reference TRBV7-9 and TRBJ1-1): DTGVSQNPRHKITKRGQNVTFRCDPISEHNRLYWYRQTLGQGPEFLTYFQNEAQLEKSRLLSDRFSAERPKGSFSTLEIQRTEQGDSAMYLCASSRPGANTEAFFGQGTRLTVV.

CDR3 in DNA: TGCGCCAGCAGCTTGAACGGGGCAACTAATGAAAAACTGTTTTTT. Its translation is CASSLNGATNEKLFF. The rearrangement links TRBV5-1 to TRBJ1-4; D call uncertain. This CDR3 spans 15 amino acids. V gave up 1 base and J gave up 0 bases, with 7 bases separating them. Germline V gene data show CDR1 as SGHRS and CDR2 as YFSETQ. The whole variable domain, filled in from reference TRBV5-1 and TRBJ1-4, reads KAGVTQTPRYLIKTRGQQVTLSCSPISGHRSVSWYQQTPGQGLQFLFEYFSETQRNKGNFPGRFSGRQFSNSRSEMNVSTLELGDSALYLCASSLNGATNEKLFFGSGTQLSVL.

The chain's CDR3 is CASSEQGTGNQPQHF. DNA of the CDR3: TGTGCCAGCAGTGAACAGGGTACAGGCAATCAGCCCCAGCATTTT. The V gene is TRBV2, the J gene TRBJ1-5; weak D call: TRBD1 (5 bases). The CDR3 runs to 15 residues. Per the germline V gene, CDR1 is SNHLY and CDR2 is FYNNEI. V gave up 2 bases and J gave up 2 bases, with 10 bases separating them.